The entry below describes one T cell receptor (beta chain). CD8 cells regarded as naive lacked CD45RO, were positively chosen for CCR7, and omitted terminally differentiated effector memory CD45RA+ cells. The data were produced by immunoSEQ multiplex PCR, yet TCRdb's version contains in-frame clones alone and is incomplete. The data show some 2.1 million clones, over 85% seen once. This sample was included in a study of shared clonotypes between healthy human individuals. Sequencing used naive CD8+ T cells from PBMCs. This receptor was identified in a man aged 18 to 29 in good health. Some clones in this sample may be carry-over from other donors' samples.

CDR3 DNA: TGCAGCGCTAGTGACAGGGGGATGGATGAAAAACTGTTTTTT. Its protein product is CSASDRGMDEKLFF. V usage is TRBV29-1 and J usage is TRBJ1-4; 9 bases are shared with TRBD1. The trim removed 7 bases at V and 6 bases at J, leaving 9 bases unmatched. Germline V gives CDR1 SQVTM, CDR2 ANQGSEA. This CDR3 is built from 14 residues.